One and the same sample provided the 5 T cell receptor beta chains below, sequenced in a study of CD8 T cells in cerebrospinal fluid in Alzheimer's disease. TCRdb reprocessed the 10x single-cell sequencing reads, with one entry per CDR3 protein and no DNA. This sample's clone table lists over a thousand distinct CDR3 sequences. Material: cerebrospinal fluid. These receptors were obtained from a human donor with mild cognitive impairment.

According to its frequency, this clonotype is large. The V call is TRBV20-1, the J call TRBJ1-2. Germline V gene lookup returns CDR1 DFQATT and CDR2 SNEGSKA (reference sequence). The CDR3 is 14 amino acids. CDR3 amino acids: CSARDEGEGYGYTF.

Judged by frequency, this clonotype is medium-sized. This chain uses TRBV20-1 with TRBJ2-4; as DNA is missing, the TRBD1 call by TCRdb cannot be tested. Germline V gene data show CDR1 as DFQATT and CDR2 as SNEGSKA (reference sequence). This CDR3 contains 13 residues. This CDR3 is CSAPGLAKNIQYF.

This clonotype counts as medium-sized by frequency. V gene TRBV28 combines with J gene TRBJ1-2. Germline CDR1 is MDHEN and CDR2 is SYDVKM. CDR3 size: 14 residues. CDR3 in amino acids: CATAGGGPNYGYTF.

Measured by frequency, this clonotype is medium-sized. The genes are TRBV9 and TRBJ1-2; TCRdb selects TRBD1, and the lack of DNA leaves this call unchecked. The germline gives CDR1 SGDLS, CDR2 YYNGEE. The CDR3 runs 14 residues. CDR3 protein: CASSVLAGATGYTF. The variable domain in full, completed from reference TRBV9 and TRBJ1-2, reads DSGVTQTPKHLITATGQRVTLRCSPRSGDLSVYWYQQSLDQGLQFLIQYYNGEERAKGNILERFSAQQFPDLHSELNLSSLELGDSALYFCASSVLAGATGYTFGSGTRLTVV.

Judged by frequency, this clonotype is medium-sized. The CDR3 sequence: CASSTRHNTEAFF. The chain joins TRBV2 to TRBJ1-1. CDR1 SNHLY and CDR2 FYNNEI come from the germline V gene. The CDR3 length is 13 residues.